This TCR beta chain was sequenced during a study of shared clonotypes between healthy human individuals. General study points: In several donors, about 5% of naive CD4 clonotypes appeared in common.

The germline V gene has CDR1 SGHVS and CDR2 FQNEAQ. The CDR3 loop spans 16 amino acids. The V gene end was trimmed by 4 bases and the J gene end by 3 bases; junction bases not matched to a gene: 7. Sorted-subset replicate PCRs used 150 to 200 ng DNA, around 27,000 T cell genomes. Here immunoSEQ multiplex PCR was the method, and the copy in TCRdb shows in-frame clones only, minus some. The sample contains over 750,000 clones, about 96% of which appear only once. To note about this clone: Its antigen is still unknown.

As defined, naive CD8 cells were CD45RO-negative and positively selected for CCR7, with terminally differentiated effector memory CD45RA+ cells excluded. Adults of Caucasian background living in Nashville, Tennessee made up all donors. The sample comprised naive CD8+ T cells sorted from blood. The genes are TRBV7-8 and TRBJ2-1; TRBD2 matches at 9 bases. This TCR came from a man aged 25 to 40 in good health. Here the CDR3 reads CASSSPAGGFYNEQFF. Written as DNA, the CDR3 is TGTGCCAGCAGCTCCCCGGCGGGAGGGTTCTACAATGAGCAGTTCTTC.